These 26 T cell receptor beta chains came from one sample sequenced in a study of blood T cell repertoires in COVID-19. Repertoires were generated with immunoSEQ multiplex PCR, while TCRdb's copy carries only in-frame clones and drops some. The sample contains about 400,000 clones, about 87% of which appear only once. The sequencing sample was made of peripheral blood. These receptor sequences come from a human donor in a cohort sampled during active COVID-19.

The rearrangement links TRBV20-1 to TRBJ2-1; D is uncertain. Trimming shortened V by 3 bases and J by 7 bases, and 16 bases separated the two germline ends. Germline values: CDR1 DFQATT, CDR2 SNEGSKA (reference sequence). The CDR3 spans 14 residues. The CDR3 nucleotides read TGCAGTGCTAGTCCCCTTAGCCTAACAAATGAGCAGTTCTTC. Its protein product is CSASPLSLTNEQFF.

This sequence joins TRBV25-1 and TRBJ2-7, with TRBD2 as a possible D gene (6 bases). The V end lost 5 bases, the J end lost 2 bases, and 13 bases lay between the germline ends. Per germline, CDR1 MGHDK and CDR2 SYGVNS. This CDR3 has 14 residues. CDR3 sequence (DNA): TGTGCCAGCAGTATAGCGGTTGCCGCCTACGAGCAGTACTTC. Residues: CASSIAVAAYEQYF.

The chain carries TRBV24-1 and TRBJ1-4, with D maybe TRBD1 (5 bases). This CDR3 comprises 16 residues. Germline CDR1 and CDR2: KGHDR and SFDVKD. V lost 2 bases and J 5 bases, leaving 14 bases between the germline ends. CDR3 in amino acids: CATSDCATGSNEKLFF. CDR3 in DNA: TGTGCCACCAGTGATTGCGCCACAGGCTCCAATGAAAAACTGTTTTTT.

This chain links TRBV7-3 with TRBJ2-1; 7 nucleotides line up with TRBD2. This CDR3 has 12 amino acids. Trimming cost V 6 bases and J 13 bases; bases outside gene matches: 9. The germline gives CDR1 SGHTA, CDR2 FQGTGA. CDR3: CASSPDSGSQFF. In DNA form, the CDR3 reads TGTGCCAGCAGTCCCGATAGCGGGTCCCAGTTCTTC.

This clone has a single count. The chain combines TRBV6-5 with TRBJ2-6; 7 bases align to TRBD1. CDR1 and CDR2 from the germline V gene are MNHEY and SVGAGI. The CDR3 length is 15 residues. V trimming: 6 bases; J trimming: 2 bases; junction bases outside the gene matches: 4. The CDR3 DNA follows: TGTGCCAGCAGCCACGACAGGGCTGGGGCCAACGTCCTGACTTTC. Translating it yields CASSHDRAGANVLTF.

The rearrangement joins TRBV4-2 to TRBJ1-1; D unresolved. Trimming stripped 4 bases from V and 0 bases from J, with 15 bases between. Germline V gives CDR1 LGHNA, CDR2 YNFKEQ. The CDR3 extends over 16 amino acids. CDR3 residues: CASSRRRAPMNTEAFF. CDR3 DNA: TGTGCCAGCAGCCGACGGAGGGCCCCAATGAACACTGAAGCTTTCTTT.

The chain joins TRBV4-1 to TRBJ2-2, with unresolved D. The CDR3 extends over 15 amino acids. Germline V lookup: CDR1 MGHRA, CDR2 YSYEKL. V shed 0 bases and J shed 4 bases, with 9 bases lying between them. Here the CDR3 reads CASSQDLFPTGELFF. The CDR3 nucleotides are TGCGCCAGCAGCCAAGATCTCTTCCCCACCGGGGAGCTGTTTTTT.

The chain couples TRBV28 to TRBJ2-7, with D perhaps matching TRBD2 (6 bases). Germline assignment: CDR1 MDHEN and CDR2 SYDVKM. There are 13 residues in the CDR3. V gave up 6 bases and J gave up 6 bases, with 15 bases separating them. The DNA of the CDR3 is TGTGCCAGCAGCCCAGGTGGGGGGACCGAGCAGTACTTC. Translating gives CASSPGGGTEQYF.

The V and J genes are TRBV5-6 and TRBJ1-1; D call uncertain. Germline V gene data show CDR1 as SGHDT and CDR2 as YYEEEE. The CDR3 loop spans 15 amino acids. V gave up 0 bases and J gave up 5 bases, with 14 bases separating them. CDR3 coding DNA: TGTGCCAGCAGCTTGGTTTGGGGAACGGGAACTGAAGCTTTCTTT. Translating it yields CASSLVWGTGTEAFF.

The genes are TRBV4-2 and TRBJ2-1, with 10 bases matching TRBD2. Trimming cost V 8 bases and J 2 bases; bases outside gene matches: 6. The CDR3 is 15 amino acids. CDR1 and CDR2 (germline): LGHNA, YNFKEQ. The CDR3 loop reads CASRPGTSAYNEQFF. CDR3 coding DNA: TGTGCCAGCCGGCCGGGGACTAGCGCCTACAATGAGCAGTTCTTC.

This sequence joins TRBV29-1 and TRBJ2-5, with D possibly TRBD2 on 6 matching bases. The ends were cut back, 4 bases at V and 5 bases at J, with 11 bases in the middle. Germline V gene data show CDR1 as SQVTM and CDR2 as ANQGSEA. The CDR3 contains 12 residues. CDR3 residues: CSVGGVEETQYF. The CDR3 DNA reads TGCAGCGTTGGGGGGGTCGAGGAGACCCAGTACTTC. Full variable domain (rest looked up from reference TRBV29-1 and TRBJ2-5): SAVISQKPSRDICQRGTSLTIQCQVDSQVTMMFWYRQQPGQSLTLIATANQGSEATYESGFVIDKFPISRPNLTFSTLTVSNMSPEDSSIYLCSVGGVEETQYFGPGTRLLVL.

The V call is TRBV7-8, the J call TRBJ1-1, with a weak D call TRBD1 (5 bases). The CDR3 length is 14 residues. The germline V gene encodes CDR1 SGHVS and CDR2 FQNEAQ. Deletions cut 4 bases from V and 6 bases from J, with 15 bases between. Here the CDR3 reads CASSSSGNFAEAFF. In nucleotides, the CDR3 is TGTGCCAGCAGCTCCTCAGGGAATTTCGCTGAAGCTTTCTTT.

The V and J genes are TRBV7-2 and TRBJ2-7, with 7 bases identical to TRBD1. The ends lost 0 bases at V and 1 base at J; junction bases unmatched: 3. There are 15 residues in the CDR3. Germline lookup yields CDR1 SGHTA and CDR2 FQGNSA. The DNA of the CDR3 is TGTGCCAGCAGCTTAGCGGGACAGCGATCCTACGAGCAGTACTTC. Its protein product is CASSLAGQRSYEQYF. The full variable domain, in which reference TRBV7-2 and TRBJ2-7 provide the parts outside the CDR3, is GAGVSQSPSNKVTEKGKDVELRCDPISGHTALYWYRQSLGQGLEFLIYFQGNSAPDKSGLPSDRFSAERTGGSVSTLTIQRTQQEDSAVYLCASSLAGQRSYEQYFGPGTRLTVT.

This chain connects TRBV2 to TRBJ2-7; TRBD1 agrees at 11 bases. Germline V CDR1 and CDR2: SNHLY, FYNNEI. The CDR3 has 15 residues. With V trimmed by 8 bases and J by 3 bases, 9 bases remained unmatched. CDR3 nucleotides: TGTGCCAGCTTCCGGGACAGGGGGATTAACTACGAGCAGTACTTC. This sequence encodes CASFRDRGINYEQYF.

This sequence joins TRBV19 and TRBJ2-5, with 8 bases fitting TRBD2. CDR1 LNHDA and CDR2 SQIVND come from the germline V gene (reference sequence). This CDR3 has 15 amino acids. Unmatched junction bases numbered 10, after V lost 5 bases and J lost 5 bases. The CDR3 protein is CASSPTTSGGETQYF. CDR3 coding DNA: TGTGCCAGTAGTCCAACAACTAGCGGTGGGGAGACCCAGTACTTC. The complete variable domain, with remaining parts taken from reference TRBV19 and TRBJ2-5, reads DGGITQSPKYLFRKEGQNVTLSCEQNLNHDAMYWYRQDPGQGLRLIYYSQIVNDFQKGDIAEGYSVSREKKESFPLTVTSAQKNPTAFYLCASSPTTSGGETQYFGPGTRLLVL.

The rearrangement uses TRBV9 and TRBJ2-5; D might be TRBD1 (6 bases). The CDR3 is made up of 15 amino acids. Germline values: CDR1 SGDLS, CDR2 YYNGEE. V was cut by 2 bases and J by 2 bases, with 13 bases left in between. CDR3 sequence reads: CASSVGRQVQETQYF. DNA of the CDR3: TGTGCCAGCAGCGTGGGACGACAGGTTCAAGAGACCCAGTACTTC.

This clone was picked up one time. The chain links TRBV23-1 to TRBJ1-2, with TRBD1 matching over 8 bases. TRBV23-1 is an ORF, and what it does is uncertain. The CDR3 loop spans 13 amino acids. Losses at the gene ends were 9 bases for V and 5 bases for J; bases not matched to a gene: 8. CDR3 coding DNA: TGCGCCAGGGGGACAGGCTTACCTTATGGCTACACCTTC. Its translation: CARGTGLPYGYTF.

CDR3 sequence: CASSPDRGYEQYF. DNA of the CDR3: TGCGCCAGCAGCCCGGACAGGGGGTACGAGCAGTACTTC. The chain employs TRBV5-1 and TRBJ2-7; 10 positions match TRBD1. The CDR3 runs to 13 residues. The germline CDR1 and CDR2 sequences are SGHRS and YFSETQ. Unmatched junction bases numbered 2, after V lost 4 bases and J lost 4 bases.

The chain combines TRBV12-3 or TRBV12-4 with TRBJ2-3; possibly TRBD2 for D (6 bases). CDR3 length equals 12 residues. Trimming took 6 bases from V and 8 from J, leaving 12 bases between them. This chain's CDR3 is CASRGGEGTQYF. The CDR3 nucleotides read TGTGCCAGCAGGGGGGGTGAGGGTACGCAGTATTTT.

This clone was counted a few times. The chain carries TRBV2 and TRBJ2-2; D may be TRBD1 or TRBD2 (5 bases each). The germline V gene has CDR1 SNHLY and CDR2 FYNNEI. V dropped 10 bases and J dropped 4 bases, with 22 bases sitting between them. The CDR3 contains 16 residues. This chain's CDR3 is CATRARGFEGTGELFF. The CDR3 DNA sequence: TGTGCCACCAGGGCCCGAGGGTTCGAAGGCACCGGGGAGCTGTTTTTT.

The J gene is TRBJ2-1, the V gene TRBV5-1; perhaps TRBD1 as D (6 bases). V was pared by 6 bases and J by 5 bases, with 18 bases between. Germline V lookup: CDR1 SGHRS, CDR2 YFSETQ. The CDR3 is 15 amino acids. CDR3 protein: CASNYRALGHNEQFF. The DNA of the CDR3 is TGCGCCAGCAATTACAGGGCCTTGGGTCACAATGAGCAGTTCTTC.

The V and J genes are TRBV4-2 and TRBJ2-1; 8 bases agree with TRBD2. The ends lost 0 bases at V and 8 bases at J; junction bases unmatched: 9. This CDR3 is built from 16 residues. Germline values: CDR1 LGHNA, CDR2 YNFKEQ. CDR3 residues: CASSQEAAGGWDEQFF. The CDR3 DNA follows: TGTGCCAGCAGCCAAGAAGCGGCGGGGGGTTGGGATGAGCAGTTCTTC.

The chain combines TRBV5-6 with TRBJ2-1; 10 nucleotides match TRBD2. CDR3 length equals 16 residues. Germline trimming cut 1 base from V and 10 bases from J; bases unmatched to any gene: 11. Germline CDR1 reads SGHDT; CDR2 reads YYEEEE. The CDR3 nucleotides are TGTGCCAGCAGCTTGCGGACTAGCGGCCCATCCGGGGAGCAGTTCTTC. This translates into CASSLRTSGPSGEQFF.

The rearrangement links TRBV18 to TRBJ1-2, with D unresolved. With 5 bases removed from V and 2 bases from J, the gap between germline ends came to 12 bases. The CDR3 length is 14 residues. Germline V lookup: CDR1 KGHSH, CDR2 LQKENI. The CDR3: CASSRETLNYGYTF. The DNA of the CDR3 is TGTGCCAGCTCAAGGGAGACACTAAACTATGGCTACACCTTC.

The rearrangement uses TRBV4-2 and TRBJ1-2; no firm D call. Germline V gives CDR1 LGHNA, CDR2 YNFKEQ. V lost 1 base, J lost 5 bases, and 23 bases lay in between. The CDR3 runs to 18 residues. CDR3 sequence (DNA): TGTGCCAGCAGCCAAGGGGCCAGATACAGACATGTTAGGTATGGCTACACCTTC. Its translation is CASSQGARYRHVRYGYTF.

The chain combines TRBV20-1 with TRBJ2-7, with a possible D match to TRBD2 (6 bases). Germline CDR1 is DFQATT and CDR2 is SNEGSKA (reference sequence). This CDR3 has 14 amino acids. Trimming cost V 3 bases and J 1 base, with 13 bases left between them. This CDR3 reads CSASRWGESYEQYF. The CDR3 coding sequence is TGCAGTGCTAGTCGATGGGGGGAGTCCTACGAGCAGTACTTC.